This TCR beta chain was recorded in a study of shared clonotypes between healthy human individuals. The CDR3 has 14 residues. Germline loops: CDR1 MNHNY, CDR2 SVGAGI (reference sequence). Germline trimming cut 7 bases from V and 7 bases from J; bases unmatched to any gene: 8. Clones were read by immunoSEQ multiplex PCR, and TCRdb kept only the in-frame ones, dropping some. The sample contains about 1 million clones, approximately 72% of which appear only once. Sequenced: memory CD4+ T cells sorted from blood. Subset defined: CD45RA-negative fraction. The source of this sequence is a man between 18 and 29 years old in good health. V gene TRBV6-6 combines with J gene TRBJ1-5, with TRBD1 identical over 9 bases. The CDR3 is CASTGQGMKQPQHF. The CDR3 nucleotides read TGTGCCAGCACCGGACAGGGGATGAAGCAGCCCCAGCATTTT.